This TCR beta chain was sequenced for a study of T cells after yellow fever vaccination. Overall study context: Each low-cell-number fraction was prepared by means of SMART-Seq v4 Ultra Low Input.

Germline CDR1 and CDR2: SGHDT and YYEEEE. This CDR3 has 14 residues. Study observations and caveats: Booster sampling recovered most clones from primary vaccination (roughly 96% CD4, just over 85% CD8). Overall, a small share of clonotypes was seen in both CD4 and CD8 compartments. FACS-sorted repertoires could contain abundant clonotypes contaminating from the bulk population.

TCRdb re-called the 5' RACE reads with MiXCR, one entry per CDR3 protein. Of some 500,000 distinct CDR3 sequences in the sample, approximately 13% were seen once. To note about this clonotype: Its cognate antigen is unknown. One junction end does not reproduce the germline sequence, and a read error may be involved.

Specimen: PBMCs, collected on the day of the yellow fever booster vaccination. This chain links TRBV5-6 with TRBJ1-1; no reliable D call. The sequence was collected from a man between 25 and 39 years old who received the YFV17D yellow fever vaccine. In nucleotides, the CDR3 is TGTGCCAGCAGCTTGTTTCGAGGAGACACTGAAGCTCTCTTT. It codes for CASSLFRGDTEALF.